Given below is one TCR beta chain in context. The assay was immunoSEQ multiplex PCR, and TCRdb's table has in-frame clones only and misses some. The sample shows about 1 million clones, about 80% of them seen only once. This record belongs to a study of shared clonotypes between healthy human individuals. Germline values: CDR1 SEHNR, CDR2 FQNEAQ (reference sequence). V lost 7 bases to trimming and J lost 7 bases; unmatched junction nucleotides: 13. This CDR3 is built from 16 residues. Adult donors, all healthy and HIV-negative, had no recent acute infections or vaccinations. The sample comprised memory CD4+ T cells sorted from blood. As for subset: CD45RA-negative fraction. The chain employs TRBV7-9 and TRBJ2-7; 13 bases map to TRBD2. This clonotype originated in a man between 18 and 29 years old in good health. The CDR3 DNA is TGTGCCAGCATCTCCTTCCGGACTAGCGGGAGCAGGGAGCAGTACTTC. This gives the protein CASISFRTSGSREQYF.